The present T cell receptor beta chain was sequenced within a study of shared clonotypes between healthy human individuals. Study-level points and caveats: In general, naive subsets displayed greater estimated richness than memory subsets did.

Germline V CDR1 and CDR2: MNHEY, SMNVEV (reference sequence). The CDR3 runs to 16 residues. The J segment lost 8 bases and the V segment lost 5 bases, leaving 10 bases of the junction unmatched. The naive CD8 population came from CD45RO-negative cells selected for CCR7, without terminally differentiated effector memory CD45RA+ cells. Clones were sequenced by immunoSEQ multiplex PCR, and TCRdb holds only the in-frame ones, with some missing. The repertoire consists of roughly 890,000 clones, with around 93% occurring once and the leading ten covering around 24%. Comment on this clone: Its antigen is not identified.

Sequenced: naive CD8+ T cells sorted from blood. V usage is TRBV27 and J usage is TRBJ2-1, with 12 bases that match TRBD2. The source is a young man in good health. CDR3 nucleotides: TGTGCCAGCAGTGGTTTGACTAGCGGGAGTATGTATGAGCAGTTCTTC. Protein sequence: CASSGLTSGSMYEQFF.